Sequencing of this T cell receptor beta chain was carried out in a study of siplizumab effects on memory and regulatory T cells. Study-wide results and caveats: Memory T cells appeared less diverse than naive cells, which seemed to contribute substantially to alloresponse. Sequences below about 10^-5 frequency were poorly captured, limiting mapping of alloreactive clones.

Turning to this clone: Antigen specificity is unknown.

Profiled with immunoSEQ multiplex PCR; TCRdb holds only in-frame clones, not every one. The profile covers over 85,000 clones, with 92% appearing a single time and about 1.1% taken by the ten largest. The V and J ends lost 3 bases and 3 bases respectively, with 9 bases between them. The germline gives CDR1 MDHEN, CDR2 SYDVKM. There are 13 residues in the CDR3. The sample comprised CD4+ T cells sorted from blood. This receptor was identified in a human donor in good health. The J gene is TRBJ2-7, the V gene TRBV28; D gene ambiguous. CDR3 DNA sequence: TGTGCCAGCAGTTTGGAGTTCGTCTACGAGCAGTACTTC. Its translation is CASSLEFVYEQYF.